These 2 T cell receptor beta chains were sequenced from one sample in a study of naive and memory T cell subsets. Both TRBC1 and TRBC2 were covered by a beta constant-region primer of two equimolar oligonucleotides. TCRdb used MiXCR to reprocess the UMI-ligation and nested PCR reads, holding one entry per CDR3 protein. The sample contains 120,000 to 150,000 distinct CDR3 sequences, about 18% of which appear only once. The sample was naive CD4+ T cells from blood. These receptors came from a human donor in good health.

This clonotype has more than one count but fewer than ten. V usage is TRBV10-3 and J usage is TRBJ2-7; 7 bases align to TRBD1. This CDR3 spans 14 amino acids. Germline V gene sequence: CDR1 ENHRY, CDR2 SYGVKD. V shed 0 bases and J 5 bases; nucleotides not matched to a gene: 4. The CDR3 region is CAISESTGIHEQYF. CDR3 coding DNA: TGTGCCATCAGTGAGTCGACAGGGATCCACGAGCAGTACTTC.

The chain carries TRBV4-1 and TRBJ2-7; 10 bases align to TRBD2. From germline, CDR1 is MGHRA and CDR2 YSYEKL. The length of the CDR3 is 15 residues. The junction had 6 bases not matched to a gene; V was cut back by 5 bases and J by 2 bases. The CDR3 DNA is TGCGCCAGCAGCTTAGCTAGCGGGAGAACCTACGAGCAGTACTTC. Translated, it gives CASSLASGRTYEQYF.